This T cell receptor beta chain was captured by sequencing in a study of blood T cells in healthy people across ages. Turning to the study itself: About one barcoded TCR beta cDNA was captured per two T cells.

Primed by a sample-barcoded 5' primer and a J-beta primer mix, a second PCR proceeded for about 7 to 12 cycles. Each cDNA molecule was tagged by a template-switch adaptor that had 12 random nucleotides. MiXCR, run by TCRdb on the 5' RACE reads, gives a single entry per CDR3 protein. The table includes about 1.8 million distinct CDR3 sequences, around 48% detected once. The V gene's germline CDR1 is DFQATT and CDR2 SNEGSKA (reference sequence). The V segment lost 5 bases and the J segment 7 bases; nucleotides outside the gene matches: 13. CDR3 length: 15 residues. Whole-study results and caveats: PBMC samples, being unsorted, prevented any conclusive comparison of naive and antigen-experienced cells. Unknown donor CMV status possibly confounded expanded clonotype changes.

This clonotype was seen a few times. Its matching antigen is unknown. The source material was blood. The rearrangement joins TRBV20-1 to TRBJ1-2; TRBD1 matches at 10 bases. The receptor's source is a woman aged 40 to 55 in good health. The CDR3 nucleotides are TGCAGTGCTTCGGACAGGGGGACCCTCTTCGGTGGCTACACCTTC. It encodes CSASDRGTLFGGYTF.